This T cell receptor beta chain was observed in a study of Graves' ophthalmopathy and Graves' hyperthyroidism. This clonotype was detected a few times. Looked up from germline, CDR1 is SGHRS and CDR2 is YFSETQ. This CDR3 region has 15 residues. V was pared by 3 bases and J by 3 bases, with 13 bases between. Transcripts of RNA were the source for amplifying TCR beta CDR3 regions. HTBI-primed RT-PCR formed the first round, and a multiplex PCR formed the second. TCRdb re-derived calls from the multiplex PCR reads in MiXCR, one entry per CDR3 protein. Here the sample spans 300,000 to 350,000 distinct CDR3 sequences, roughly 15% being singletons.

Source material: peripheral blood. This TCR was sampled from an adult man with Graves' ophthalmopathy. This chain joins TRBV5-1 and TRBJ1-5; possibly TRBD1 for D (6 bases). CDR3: CASSSTGNPNQPQHF. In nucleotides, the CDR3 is TGCGCCAGCAGCTCCACAGGGAACCCCAATCAGCCCCAGCATTTT.